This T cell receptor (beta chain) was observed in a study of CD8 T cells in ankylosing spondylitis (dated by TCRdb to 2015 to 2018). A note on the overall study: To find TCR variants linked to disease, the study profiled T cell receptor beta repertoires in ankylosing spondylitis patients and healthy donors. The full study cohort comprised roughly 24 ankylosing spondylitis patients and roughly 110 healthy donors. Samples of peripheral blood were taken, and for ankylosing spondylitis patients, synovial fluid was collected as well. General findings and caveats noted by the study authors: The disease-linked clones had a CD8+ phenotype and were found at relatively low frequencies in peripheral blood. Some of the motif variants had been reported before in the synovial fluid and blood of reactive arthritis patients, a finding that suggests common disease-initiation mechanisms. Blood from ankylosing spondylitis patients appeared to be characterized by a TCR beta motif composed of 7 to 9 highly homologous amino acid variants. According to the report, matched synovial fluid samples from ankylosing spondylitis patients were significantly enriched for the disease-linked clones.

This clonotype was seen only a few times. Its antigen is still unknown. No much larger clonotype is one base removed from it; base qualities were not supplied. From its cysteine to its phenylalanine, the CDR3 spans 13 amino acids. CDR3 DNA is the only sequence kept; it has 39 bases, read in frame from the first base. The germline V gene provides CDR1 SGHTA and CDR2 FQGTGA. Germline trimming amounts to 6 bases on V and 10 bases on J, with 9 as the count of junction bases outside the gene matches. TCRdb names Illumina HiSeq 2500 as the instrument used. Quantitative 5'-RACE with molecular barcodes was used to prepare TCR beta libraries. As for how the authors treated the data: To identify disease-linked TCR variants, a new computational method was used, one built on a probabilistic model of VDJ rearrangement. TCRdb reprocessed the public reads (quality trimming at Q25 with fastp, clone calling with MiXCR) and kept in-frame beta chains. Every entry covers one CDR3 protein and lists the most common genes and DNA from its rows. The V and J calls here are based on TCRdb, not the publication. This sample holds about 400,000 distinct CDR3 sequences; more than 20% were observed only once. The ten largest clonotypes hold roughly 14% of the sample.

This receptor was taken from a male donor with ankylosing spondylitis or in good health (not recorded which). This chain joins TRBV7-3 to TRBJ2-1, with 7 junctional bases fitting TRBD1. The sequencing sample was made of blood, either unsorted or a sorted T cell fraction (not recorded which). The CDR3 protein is CASRPTGDGEQFF. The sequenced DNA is TGTGCCAGCAGACCTACAGGGGACGGCGAGCAGTTCTTC.